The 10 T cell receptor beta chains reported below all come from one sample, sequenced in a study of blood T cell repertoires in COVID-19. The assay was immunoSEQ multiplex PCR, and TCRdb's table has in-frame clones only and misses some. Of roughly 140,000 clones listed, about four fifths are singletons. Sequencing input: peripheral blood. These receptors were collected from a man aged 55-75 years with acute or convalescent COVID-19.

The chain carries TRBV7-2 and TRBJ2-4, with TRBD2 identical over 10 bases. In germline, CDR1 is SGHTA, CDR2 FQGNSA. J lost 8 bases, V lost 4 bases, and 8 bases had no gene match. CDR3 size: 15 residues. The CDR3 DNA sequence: TGTGCCAGCAGCTCAATGAACAGCGGGAGGGACATTCAGTACTTC. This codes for CASSSMNSGRDIQYF.

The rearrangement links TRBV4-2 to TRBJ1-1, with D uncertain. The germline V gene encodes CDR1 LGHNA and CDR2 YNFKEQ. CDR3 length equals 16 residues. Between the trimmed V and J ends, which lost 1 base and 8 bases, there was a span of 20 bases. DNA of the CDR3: TGTGCCAGCAGCCAAGCCGGGTCGGTTTTGGTTGCGGAAGCTTTCTTT. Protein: CASSQAGSVLVAEAFF.

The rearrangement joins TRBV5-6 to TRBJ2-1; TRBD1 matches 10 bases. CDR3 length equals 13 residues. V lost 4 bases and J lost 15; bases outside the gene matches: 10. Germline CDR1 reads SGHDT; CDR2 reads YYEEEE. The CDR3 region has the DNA TGTGCCAGCAGCCTTCCGCGACAGGGGGCGACGTTCTTC. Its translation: CASSLPRQGATFF.

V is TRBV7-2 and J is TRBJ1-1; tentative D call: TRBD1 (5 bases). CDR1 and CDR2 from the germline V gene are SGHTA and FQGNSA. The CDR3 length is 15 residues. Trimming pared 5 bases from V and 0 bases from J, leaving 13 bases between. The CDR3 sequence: CASSQDRTMNTEAFF. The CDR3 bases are TGTGCCAGCAGCCAAGACAGAACTATGAACACTGAAGCTTTCTTT.

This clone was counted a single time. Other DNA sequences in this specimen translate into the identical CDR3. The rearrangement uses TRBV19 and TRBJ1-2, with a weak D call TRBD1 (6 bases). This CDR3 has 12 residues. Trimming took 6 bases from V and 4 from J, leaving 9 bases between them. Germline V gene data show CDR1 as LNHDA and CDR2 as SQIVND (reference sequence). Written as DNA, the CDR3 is TGTGCCAGTAGGCCACAGGGCTATGGCTACACCTTC. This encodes CASRPQGYGYTF. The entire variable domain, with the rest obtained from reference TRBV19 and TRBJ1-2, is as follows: DGGITQSPKYLFRKEGQNVTLSCEQNLNHDAMYWYRQDPGQGLRLIYYSQIVNDFQKGDIAEGYSVSREKKESFPLTVTSAQKNPTAFYLCASRPQGYGYTFGSGTRLTVV.

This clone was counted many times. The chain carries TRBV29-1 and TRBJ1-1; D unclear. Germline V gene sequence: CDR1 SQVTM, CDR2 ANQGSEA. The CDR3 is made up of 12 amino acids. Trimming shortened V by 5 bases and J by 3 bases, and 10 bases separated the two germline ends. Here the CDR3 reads CSVRGSHTEAFF. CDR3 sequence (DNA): TGCAGCGTTCGAGGGTCGCACACTGAAGCTTTCTTT.

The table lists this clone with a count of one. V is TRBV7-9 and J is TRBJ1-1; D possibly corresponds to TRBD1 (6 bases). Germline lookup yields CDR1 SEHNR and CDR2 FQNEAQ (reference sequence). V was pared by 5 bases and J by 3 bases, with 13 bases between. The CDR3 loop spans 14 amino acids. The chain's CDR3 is CASSDRNRDTEAFF. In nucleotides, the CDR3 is TGTGCCAGCAGCGACCGGAACAGGGACACTGAAGCTTTCTTT.

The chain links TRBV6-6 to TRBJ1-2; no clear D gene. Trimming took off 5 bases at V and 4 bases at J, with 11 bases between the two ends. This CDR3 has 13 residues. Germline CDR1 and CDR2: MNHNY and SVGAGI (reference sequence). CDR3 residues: CASSTEAAYGYTF. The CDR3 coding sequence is TGTGCCAGCAGTACCGAGGCGGCCTATGGCTACACCTTC.

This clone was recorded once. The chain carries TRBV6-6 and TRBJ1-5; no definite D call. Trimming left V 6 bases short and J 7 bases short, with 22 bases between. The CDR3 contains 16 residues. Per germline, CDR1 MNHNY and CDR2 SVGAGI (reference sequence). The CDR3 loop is CASRDQPGRERQPQHF. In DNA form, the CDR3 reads TGTGCCAGCAGGGATCAACCGGGGAGGGAGAGACAGCCCCAGCATTTT.

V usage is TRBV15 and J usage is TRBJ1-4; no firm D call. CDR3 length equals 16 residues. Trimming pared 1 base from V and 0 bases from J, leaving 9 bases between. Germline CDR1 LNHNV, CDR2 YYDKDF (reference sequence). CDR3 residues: CATSRGRGATNEKLFF. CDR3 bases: TGTGCCACCAGCAGAGGGCGCGGCGCAACTAATGAAAAACTGTTTTTT.